The sequence of this T cell receptor beta chain was determined in a study of cytomegalovirus exposure and HLA in healthy donors. Study-wide background: Prior work identified some 120 million unique TCR beta sequences in roughly 190 million T cells. Samples from HLA-typed donors yielded about 85 million unique TCRs in an early data release.

A multiplex PCR was run with 60 Vbeta primers and 13 Jbeta primers. Repertoires were generated with immunoSEQ multiplex PCR, while TCRdb's copy carries only in-frame clones and drops some. The sample shows about 95,000 clones, about four fifths of them seen only once. Study results and caveats: In a later analysis, TCR beta V- and J-gene trimming showed a link to a missense DCLRE1C variant.

Healthy bone marrow donors made up the donors. The CDR3 extends over 15 amino acids. Losses at the gene ends were 6 bases for V and 4 bases for J; bases not matched to a gene: 6. Germline V CDR1 and CDR2: ENHRY, SYGVKD. Turning to this clone: The antigen is not known.

This clonotype was obtained from a man aged 25-45 years in good health and CMV-seropositive. Source material: PBMCs. The rearrangement uses TRBV10-3 and TRBJ2-3, with 11 bases matching TRBD2. As DNA, the CDR3 is TGTGCCATCAGAACTAGCGGGAGTCAGGCAGATACGCAGTATTTT. The encoded protein is CAIRTSGSQADTQYF.